Included here is one T cell receptor beta chain sequence, with context. This specimen comes from a study of blood T cell repertoires in COVID-19. The data were produced by immunoSEQ multiplex PCR, yet TCRdb's version contains in-frame clones alone and is incomplete. The table lists hundreds of thousands of clones, approximately 90% of them singletons. The CDR3 extends over 13 amino acids. V was shortened by 0 bases and J by 6 bases, with 3 bases between the two germline ends. Germline values: CDR1 SEHNR, CDR2 FQNEAQ (reference sequence). V is TRBV7-9 and J is TRBJ1-6; D is uncertain. This sequence was found in a woman aged 45-65 years who had recovered from COVID-19. Sample: peripheral blood. The CDR3 protein is CASSLASNSPLHF. As DNA, the CDR3 is TGTGCCAGCAGCTTAGCCAGTAATTCACCCCTCCACTTT.